This T cell receptor (beta chain) was obtained from a study of blood T cells in healthy people across ages. The use of a sample-barcoded 5' primer and a J-beta primer mix characterized a second PCR of about 6 to 12 cycles. MiXCR was run by TCRdb on the 5' RACE reads, yielding one entry per CDR3 protein. The sample yields more than 1 million distinct CDR3 sequences, more than 40% seen once. Germline V gene sequence: CDR1 SNHLY, CDR2 FYNNEI. The V end lost 4 bases, the J end lost 1 base, and 10 bases lay between the germline ends. The CDR3 totals 14 residues. Material: blood. The TCR comes from a woman between 55 and 75 years old in good health. This chain joins TRBV2 and TRBJ1-2; D unclear. This chain's CDR3 is CASSAAEDNYGYTF. In DNA, the CDR3 is TGTGCCAGCAGTGCGGCAGAGGATAACTATGGCTACACCTTC. The full variable domain, in which reference TRBV2 and TRBJ1-2 provide the parts outside the CDR3, is EPEVTQTPSHQVTQMGQEVILRCVPISNHLYFYWYRQILGQKVEFLVSFYNNEISEKSEIFDDQFSVERPDGSNFTLKIRSTKLEDSAMYFCASSAAEDNYGYTFGSGTRLTVV.